This T cell receptor (beta chain) is drawn from a study of T cells in Graves' hyperthyroidism and ophthalmopathy. Germline lookup yields CDR1 KGHDR and CDR2 SFDVKD. CDR3 length: 15 amino acids. The source material, RNA transcripts, was used to amplify TCR beta CDR3 regions. Primed by the HTBI set, a first-round RT-PCR was run on the TCR CDR3. TCRdb re-called the multiplex PCR reads through MiXCR, storing one row per CDR3 protein. The sample has hundreds of thousands of distinct CDR3 sequences; around 15% are singletons. This clonotype was picked up a small number of times. One end of the junction does not line up with germline, which may come from a read error.

V usage is TRBV24-1 and J usage is TRBJ2-6; TRBD1 is a possible D gene (5 bases). This clonotype originated in a man aged 45-65 years with Graves' ophthalmopathy. The specimen was blood. CDR3 DNA: TGTGCCACCAGTTTAGGTAACTCTGGGGCCGACGTCCTGACTTTC. Residues: CATSLGNSGADVLTF.